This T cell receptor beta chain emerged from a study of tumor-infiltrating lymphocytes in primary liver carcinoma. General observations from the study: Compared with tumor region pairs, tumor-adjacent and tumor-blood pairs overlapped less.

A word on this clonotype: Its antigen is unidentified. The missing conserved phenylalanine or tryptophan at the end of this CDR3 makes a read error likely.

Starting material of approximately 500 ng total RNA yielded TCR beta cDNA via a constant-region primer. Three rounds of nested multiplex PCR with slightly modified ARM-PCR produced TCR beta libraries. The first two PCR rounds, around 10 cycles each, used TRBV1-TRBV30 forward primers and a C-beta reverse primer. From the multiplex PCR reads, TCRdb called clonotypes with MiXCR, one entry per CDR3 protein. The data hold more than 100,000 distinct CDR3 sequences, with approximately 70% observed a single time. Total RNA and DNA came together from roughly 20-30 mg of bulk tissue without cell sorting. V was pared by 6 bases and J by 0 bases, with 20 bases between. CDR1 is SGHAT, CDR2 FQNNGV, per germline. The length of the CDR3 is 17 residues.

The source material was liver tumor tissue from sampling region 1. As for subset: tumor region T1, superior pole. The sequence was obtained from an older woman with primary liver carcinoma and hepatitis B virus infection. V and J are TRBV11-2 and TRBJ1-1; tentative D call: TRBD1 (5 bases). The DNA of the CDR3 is TGTGCCAGCAGGACTGCAGGGTTAGCCAGAATGAACACTGAAGCTTTCGTT. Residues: CASRTAGLARMNTEAFV.